One sample yielded the 21 T cell receptor beta chains listed below, sequenced in a study of blood T cell repertoires in COVID-19. Data came from immunoSEQ multiplex PCR; TCRdb stores just in-frame clones and leaves some out. The sample gives nearly 350,000 clones, roughly 84% of which show up once; 1% is in the top ten. Sequencing was done on a sample of PBMCs or T cells enriched from blood (not recorded which). The receptor source for this set is a woman in her twenties or thirties who had recovered from COVID-19.

The rearrangement uses TRBV18 and TRBJ1-2; maybe TRBD1 (5 bases). The ends were cut back, 3 bases at V and 3 bases at J, with 11 bases in the middle. This CDR3 spans 14 amino acids. Germline CDR1 KGHSH, CDR2 LQKENI. This CDR3 reads CASSPGGFDYGYTF. The CDR3, as DNA: TGTGCCAGCTCACCCGGGGGGTTTGACTATGGCTACACCTTC.

The rearrangement uses TRBV11-2 and TRBJ2-7; D is uncertain. The CDR3 spans 17 residues. Germline CDR1 reads SGHAT; CDR2 reads FQNNGV. V gave up 1 base and J gave up 2 bases, with 18 bases separating them. The CDR3, as DNA: TGTGCCAGCAGCTTAGGAGACTGGCCCCACTTGACCTACGAGCAGTACTTC. It encodes CASSLGDWPHLTYEQYF. Complete variable domain (other parts from reference TRBV11-2 and TRBJ2-7): EAGVAQSPRYKIIEKRQSVAFWCNPISGHATLYWYQQILGQGPKLLIQFQNNGVVDDSQLPKDRFSAERLKGVDSTLKIQPAKLEDSAVYLCASSLGDWPHLTYEQYFGPGTRLTVT.

This clone showed up just a few times. The chain combines TRBV19 with TRBJ1-1; D is perhaps TRBD1 (5 bases). Germline CDR1 LNHDA, CDR2 SQIVND (reference sequence). V gave up 5 bases and J gave up 4 bases, with 14 bases separating them. CDR3 length: 14 amino acids. The CDR3 here is CASSSRGGTTEAFF. Here the CDR3 DNA reads TGTGCCAGTAGTTCCCGAGGAGGGACCACTGAAGCTTTCTTT.

This clone was recorded only once. The chain is built from TRBV16 and TRBJ1-3, with D maybe TRBD1 (5 bases). With 0 bases removed from V and 7 bases from J, the gap between germline ends came to 16 bases. Germline V gives CDR1 KGHSY, CDR2 FQNENV. The length of the CDR3 is 16 residues. The CDR3 DNA reads TGTGCCAGCAGCCAATCCCTGGCTTATAACAGGAACACCATATATTTT. Encoded protein: CASSQSLAYNRNTIYF.

The genes are TRBV6-5 and TRBJ1-1; D is perhaps TRBD1 (6 bases). Per germline, CDR1 MNHEY and CDR2 SVGAGI. The CDR3 runs to 14 residues. The V and J ends lost 9 bases and 5 bases respectively, with 19 bases between them. As DNA, the CDR3 is TGTGCCAGTCACGAGGCAGGGAGGGGGACTGAAGCTTTCTTT. Translating gives CASHEAGRGTEAFF.

The V gene is TRBV20-1, the J gene TRBJ1-1, with a possible D match to TRBD1 (5 bases). Germline V CDR1 and CDR2: DFQATT, SNEGSKA (reference sequence). V lost 3 bases, J lost 1 base, and 12 bases lay in between. This CDR3 has 14 amino acids. The CDR3 nucleotides read TGCAGTGCTAGTTTCCGGGGGACGAACACTGAAGCTTTCTTT. Protein sequence: CSASFRGTNTEAFF.

V is TRBV7-2 and J is TRBJ2-7; perhaps TRBD2 as D (6 bases). Deletions cut 6 bases from V and 7 bases from J, with 10 bases between. CDR1 is SGHTA, CDR2 FQGNSA, per germline. CDR3 length equals 11 residues. In DNA, the CDR3 is TGTGCCAGCAGGAGTGGGGGGGAGCAGTACTTC. This encodes CASRSGGEQYF.

The J gene is TRBJ2-7, the V gene TRBV7-4; 8 bases are shared with TRBD2. Germline values: CDR1 SGHVT, CDR2 SQSDAQ. The CDR3 spans 18 residues. J gave up 0 bases and V 1 base, and 11 bases lay outside the gene matches. The CDR3 protein is CASSLGTGSGTYSYEQYF. CDR3 coding DNA: TGTGCCAGCAGCTTAGGGACTGGTAGCGGGACCTACTCCTACGAGCAGTACTTC.

J is TRBJ2-7 and V is TRBV10-1; 7 bases line up with TRBD1. CDR1 is WNHNN and CDR2 is SYGVQD in the germline V gene (reference sequence). V lost 2 bases, J lost 7 bases, and 5 bases stayed unmatched. The CDR3 is 13 amino acids. The CDR3 bases are TGCGCCAGCAGTGAGCTAAGGGGGCGAGAGCAGTACTTC. Residues: CASSELRGREQYF.

The CDR3 spells CASSQGDRGLNTEAFF. The DNA of the CDR3 is TGTGCCAGCAGCCAGGGGGACAGGGGTTTGAACACTGAAGCTTTCTTT. V and J are TRBV4-2 and TRBJ1-1; TRBD1 aligns across 10 bases. The V segment lost 3 bases and the J segment 0 bases; nucleotides outside the gene matches: 4. This CDR3 spans 16 amino acids. CDR1 and CDR2 from the germline V gene are LGHNA and YNFKEQ.

The V call is TRBV19, the J call TRBJ2-7; 9 bases align to TRBD2. V shed 1 base, J shed 1 base, and the junction held 2 bases outside the gene matches. The CDR3 spans 15 residues. Germline loops: CDR1 LNHDA, CDR2 SQIVND (reference sequence). As DNA, the CDR3 is TGTGCCAGTAGTATAGCCAGCGGGGGGTCCTACGAGCAGTACTTC. Amino acid sequence: CASSIASGGSYEQYF.

The rearrangement uses TRBV19 and TRBJ1-4; TRBD1 matches 8 bases. Trimming took 6 bases from V and 8 from J; bases not matched to a gene: 11. CDR3 length equals 15 residues. The germline gives CDR1 LNHDA, CDR2 SQIVND (reference sequence). CDR3 protein: CASRILGTGGEKLFF. CDR3 sequence (DNA): TGTGCCAGTAGGATACTCGGGACAGGAGGGGAAAAACTGTTTTTT.

V usage is TRBV3-1 (or the pseudogene TRBV3-2) and J usage is TRBJ2-5; D gene ambiguous. V shed 7 bases and J shed 2 bases, with 11 bases lying between them. The CDR3 has 13 amino acids. CDR1 is LGHDT and CDR2 is YNNKEL in the germline V gene (reference sequence). CDR3 loop: CASTQAQQETQYF. Here the CDR3 DNA reads TGTGCCAGCACCCAGGCTCAACAAGAGACCCAGTACTTC.

Only a few counts were recorded for this clone. The V gene is TRBV11-2, the J gene TRBJ1-6; D possibly corresponds to TRBD1 (5 bases). CDR3 size: 16 residues. V was clipped by 1 base and J by 6 bases, with 13 bases between them. Germline loops: CDR1 SGHAT, CDR2 FQNNGV. CDR3 sequence (DNA): TGTGCCAGCAGCTTAGTGGGGGGTTTAGTTAATTCACCCCTCCACTTT. Translation gives CASSLVGGLVNSPLHF.

This clone was seen once. The V gene is TRBV14, the J gene TRBJ1-2, with 7 nucleotides matching TRBD1. Germline V lookup: CDR1 SGHDN, CDR2 FVKESK. CDR3 size: 13 residues. With V trimmed by 1 base and J by 7 bases, 3 bases remained unmatched. CDR3 region: CASSQGTGTGYTF. The CDR3 DNA reads TGTGCCAGCAGCCAAGGGACAGGCACTGGCTACACCTTC.

A remark on this clone: Other DNA sequences in this sample translate to the same CDR3. This chain links TRBV12-3 or TRBV12-4 with TRBJ2-5; D is unclear. The V and J ends lost 6 bases and 5 bases respectively, with 7 bases between them. The CDR3 is 11 residues long. Written as DNA, the CDR3 is TGTGCCAGCAGCTTCCGGGAGACCCAGTACTTC. Protein: CASSFRETQYF.

The chain is built from TRBV5-5 and TRBJ2-3; 8 positions agree with TRBD2. The CDR3 sequence is 16 residues long. The ends lost 0 bases at V and 3 bases at J; junction bases unmatched: 6. Per germline, CDR1 SGHKS and CDR2 YYEKEE (reference sequence). The CDR3 coding sequence is TGTGCCAGCAGCTTGGATCTAGCGGGCAGTACAGATACGCAGTATTTT. It encodes CASSLDLAGSTDTQYF. Combining the CDR3 with reference TRBV5-5 and TRBJ2-3 gives the whole variable domain DAGVTQSPTHLIKTRGQQVTLRCSPISGHKSVSWYQQVLGQGPQFIFQYYEKEERGRGNFPDRFSARQFPNYSSELNVNALLLGDSALYLCASSLDLAGSTDTQYFGPGTRLTVL.

The V gene is TRBV4-3, the J gene TRBJ2-7, with 8 bases that match TRBD2. CDR1 and CDR2 (germline): LGHNA, YSLEER. The CDR3 consists of 16 residues. With 3 bases clipped from V and 9 bases from J, the junction kept 16 bases outside the gene matches. The CDR3 nucleotides read TGCGCCAGCAGCCAGTCGGGGTTCGGGGGGGCACGTACGCAGTACTTC. This gives the protein CASSQSGFGGARTQYF.

The chain joins TRBV6-5 to TRBJ2-1; D is possibly TRBD1 (5 bases). This CDR3 has 15 residues. CDR1 and CDR2 (germline): MNHEY, SVGAGI. The V and J ends lost 4 bases and 6 bases respectively, with 16 bases between them. The CDR3 sequence is CASSFPGGAGNEQFF. In nucleotides, the CDR3 is TGTGCCAGCAGTTTTCCCGGTGGGGCCGGCAATGAGCAGTTCTTC.

The V gene is TRBV10-3, the J gene TRBJ2-5; 9 positions match TRBD1. J gave up 5 bases and V 5 bases, and 6 bases lay outside the gene matches. CDR3 size: 14 residues. The germline gives CDR1 ENHRY, CDR2 SYGVKD. The CDR3 DNA is TGTGCCATCAGTCCGGGACAGGGACGCGAGACCCAGTACTTC. Protein: CAISPGQGRETQYF.

The rearrangement joins TRBV6-4 to TRBJ1-5; a weak D match, TRBD1 (6 bases). Germline CDR1 MRHNA, CDR2 SNTAGT. V lost 5 bases to trimming and J lost 0 bases, with 11 bases between them. The CDR3 consists of 15 residues. For the CDR3, the DNA is TGTGCCAGCAGTTCCGGGACAAATAGCAATCAGCCCCAGCATTTT. It encodes CASSSGTNSNQPQHF.